This paragraph covers one T cell receptor (beta chain) sequence. Its target is unknown. Germline trimming cut 5 bases from V and 8 bases from J; bases unmatched to any gene: 11. From germline, CDR1 is SGHAT and CDR2 FQNNGV. This CDR3 contains 15 residues. Preparing the TCRbeta library involved the use of unique molecular identifiers. TCRdb itself ran the PCR reads through MiXCR, one entry per CDR3 protein. In the table there are several thousand distinct CDR3 sequences, 25% to 30% of which are singletons. This sample is part of a study of T-cell reconstitution after alpha-beta-depleted transplantation in children. Study-wide results and caveats: It was surviving recipient T cells and thymic progenitors that gave some patients high TCRbeta diversity at day 60. From newly produced T cells came most of the T-cell counts and diversity one year after transplant.

This chain links TRBV11-2 with TRBJ2-1; 8 bases fit TRBD2. The sequence came from a boy under two years old who had a stem cell transplant for SCID, so the T cells may come from the graft donor. The sample consisted of peripheral blood, taken 60 days after TCRalphabeta/CD19-depleted stem cell transplant. CDR3 in amino acids: CASSRPPAGVYEQFF. The CDR3 coding sequence is TGTGCCAGCAGCCGACCGCCAGCGGGAGTTTATGAGCAGTTCTTC. Full variable domain (rest looked up from reference TRBV11-2 and TRBJ2-1): EAGVAQSPRYKIIEKRQSVAFWCNPISGHATLYWYQQILGQGPKLLIQFQNNGVVDDSQLPKDRFSAERLKGVDSTLKIQPAKLEDSAVYLCASSRPPAGVYEQFFGPGTRLTVL.